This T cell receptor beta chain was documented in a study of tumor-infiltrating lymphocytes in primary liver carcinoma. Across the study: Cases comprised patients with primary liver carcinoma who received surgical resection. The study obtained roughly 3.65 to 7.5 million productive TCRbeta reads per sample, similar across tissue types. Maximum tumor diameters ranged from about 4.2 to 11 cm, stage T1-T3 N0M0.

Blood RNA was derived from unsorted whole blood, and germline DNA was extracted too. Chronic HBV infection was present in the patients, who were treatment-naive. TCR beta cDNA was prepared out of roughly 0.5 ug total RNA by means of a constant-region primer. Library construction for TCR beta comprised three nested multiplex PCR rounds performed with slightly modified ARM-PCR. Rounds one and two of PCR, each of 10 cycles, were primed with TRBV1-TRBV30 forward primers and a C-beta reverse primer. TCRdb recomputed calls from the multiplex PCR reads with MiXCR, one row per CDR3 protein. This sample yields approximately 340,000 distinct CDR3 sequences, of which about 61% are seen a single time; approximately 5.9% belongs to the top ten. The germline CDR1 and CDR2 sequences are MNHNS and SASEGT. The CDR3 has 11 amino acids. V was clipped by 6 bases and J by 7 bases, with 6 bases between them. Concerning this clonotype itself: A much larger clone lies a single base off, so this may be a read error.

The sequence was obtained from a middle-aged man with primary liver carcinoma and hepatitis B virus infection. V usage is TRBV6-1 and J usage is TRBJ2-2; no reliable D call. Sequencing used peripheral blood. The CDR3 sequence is CASRDNGELFF. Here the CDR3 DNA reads TGTGCCAGCAGAGACAACGGGGAGCTGTTTTTT.